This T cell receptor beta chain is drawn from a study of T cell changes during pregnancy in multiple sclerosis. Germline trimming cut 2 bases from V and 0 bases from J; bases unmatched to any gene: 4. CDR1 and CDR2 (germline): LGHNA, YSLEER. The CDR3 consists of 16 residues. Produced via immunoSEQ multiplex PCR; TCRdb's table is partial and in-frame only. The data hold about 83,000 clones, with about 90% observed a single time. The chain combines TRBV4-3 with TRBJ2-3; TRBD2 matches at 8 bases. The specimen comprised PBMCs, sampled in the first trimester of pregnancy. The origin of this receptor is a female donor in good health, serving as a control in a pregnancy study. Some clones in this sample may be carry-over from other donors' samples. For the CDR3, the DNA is TGCGCCAGCAGCCAAATGTCTAGCGGGAGCACAGATACGCAGTATTTT. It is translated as CASSQMSSGSTDTQYF.